The clone carrying this T cell receptor (beta chain) is classed as medium-sized. The antigen remains unidentified. Together with thyroid ultrasound, orbital computed tomography, serum thyroxine and TRAb, clinical symptoms were used for diagnoses. This record comes from a study of T cells in Graves' hyperthyroidism and ophthalmopathy. General study findings and limits: Researchers report that a 13 V-J model separated ophthalmopathy from stable hyperthyroidism.

There were TCR beta CDR3 regions amplified from RNA transcripts. HTBI primers drove first-round RT-PCR of the TCR CDR3. TCRdb redid the calling of the multiplex PCR reads with MiXCR, one entry per CDR3 protein. The sample yields 25,000 to 30,000 distinct CDR3 sequences, less than 45% seen once. Looked up from germline, CDR1 is SQVTM and CDR2 is ANQGSEA. The CDR3 runs to 14 residues. V lost 7 bases and J 9 bases, leaving 22 bases between the germline ends. The sequencing sample was made of blood. This clonotype originated in a woman in her 30s with Graves' hyperthyroidism. The chain has TRBV29-1 and TRBJ2-1; the D gene is possibly TRBD2 (5 bases). The CDR3: CSGSILGMRAEQFF. CDR3 in DNA: TGCAGCGGTAGTATACTAGGTATGAGGGCTGAGCAGTTCTTC.